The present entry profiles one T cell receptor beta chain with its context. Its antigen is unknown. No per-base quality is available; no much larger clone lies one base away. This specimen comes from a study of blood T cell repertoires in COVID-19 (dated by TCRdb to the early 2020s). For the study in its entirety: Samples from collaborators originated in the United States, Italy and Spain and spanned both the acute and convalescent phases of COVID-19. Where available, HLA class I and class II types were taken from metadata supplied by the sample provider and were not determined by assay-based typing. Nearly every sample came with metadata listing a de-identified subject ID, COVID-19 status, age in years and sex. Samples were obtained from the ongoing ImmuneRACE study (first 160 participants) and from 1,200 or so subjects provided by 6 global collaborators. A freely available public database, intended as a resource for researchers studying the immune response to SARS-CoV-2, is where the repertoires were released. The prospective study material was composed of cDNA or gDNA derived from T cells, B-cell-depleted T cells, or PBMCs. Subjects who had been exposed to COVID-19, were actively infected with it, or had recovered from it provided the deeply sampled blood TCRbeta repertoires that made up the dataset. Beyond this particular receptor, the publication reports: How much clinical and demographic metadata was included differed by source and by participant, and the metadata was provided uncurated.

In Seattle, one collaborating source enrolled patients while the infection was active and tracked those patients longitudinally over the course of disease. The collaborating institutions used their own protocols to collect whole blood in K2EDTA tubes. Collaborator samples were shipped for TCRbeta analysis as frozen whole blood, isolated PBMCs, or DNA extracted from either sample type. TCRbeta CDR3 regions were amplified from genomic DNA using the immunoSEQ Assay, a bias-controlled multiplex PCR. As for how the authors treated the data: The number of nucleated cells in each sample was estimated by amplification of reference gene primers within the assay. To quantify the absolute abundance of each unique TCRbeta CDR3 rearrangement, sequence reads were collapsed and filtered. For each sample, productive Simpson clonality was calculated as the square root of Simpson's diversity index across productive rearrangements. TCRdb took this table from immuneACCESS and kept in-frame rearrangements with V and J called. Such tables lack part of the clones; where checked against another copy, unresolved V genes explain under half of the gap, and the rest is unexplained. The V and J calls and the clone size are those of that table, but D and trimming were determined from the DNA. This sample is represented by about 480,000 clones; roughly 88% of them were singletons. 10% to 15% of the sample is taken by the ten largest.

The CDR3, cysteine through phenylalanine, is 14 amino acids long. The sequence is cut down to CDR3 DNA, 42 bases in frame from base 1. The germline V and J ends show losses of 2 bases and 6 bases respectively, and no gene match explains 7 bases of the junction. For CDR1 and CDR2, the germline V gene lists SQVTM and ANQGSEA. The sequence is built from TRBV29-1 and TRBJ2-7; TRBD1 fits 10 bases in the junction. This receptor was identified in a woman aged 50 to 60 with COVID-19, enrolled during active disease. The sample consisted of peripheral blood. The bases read TGCAGCGTTGAAAGCTGGACAGGGGGTAGCGAGCAGTACTTC. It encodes CSVESWTGGSEQYF.